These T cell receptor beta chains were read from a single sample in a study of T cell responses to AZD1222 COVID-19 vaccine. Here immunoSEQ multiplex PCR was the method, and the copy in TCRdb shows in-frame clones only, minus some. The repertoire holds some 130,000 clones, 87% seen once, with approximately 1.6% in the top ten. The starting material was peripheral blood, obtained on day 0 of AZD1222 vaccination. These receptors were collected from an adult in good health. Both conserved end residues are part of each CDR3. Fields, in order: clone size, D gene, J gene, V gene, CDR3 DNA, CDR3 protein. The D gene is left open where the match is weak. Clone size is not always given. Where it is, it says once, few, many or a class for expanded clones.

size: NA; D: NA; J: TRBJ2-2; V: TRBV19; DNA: TGTGCCAGTAGTATCGCAGGGGCTTTCACCGGGGAGCTGTTTTTT; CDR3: CASSIAGAFTGELFF
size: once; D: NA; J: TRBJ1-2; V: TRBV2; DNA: TGTGCCAGCAGTGCCGCAGGGAACTATGGCTACACCTTC; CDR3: CASSAAGNYGYTF
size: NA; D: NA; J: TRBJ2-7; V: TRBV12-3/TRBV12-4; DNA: TGTGCCAGCAGTTTGTGGTACGAGCAGTACTTC; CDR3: CASSLWYEQYF
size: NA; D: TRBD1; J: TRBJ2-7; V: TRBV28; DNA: TGTGCCAGCAGTTCCCTACAGGGGAAAAACAAGAGGGCCTCCTACGAGCAGTACTTC; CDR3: CASSSLQGKNKRASYEQYF
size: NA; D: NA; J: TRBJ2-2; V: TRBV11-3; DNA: TGTGCCAGCAGCGACAGACAGACCGGGGAGCTGTTTTTT; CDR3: CASSDRQTGELFF
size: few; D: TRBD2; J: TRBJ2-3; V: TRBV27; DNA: TGTGCCAGCAGCATTACCCCCTCTGGACTAGCGGGGGGGCGCGCGGGAGATACGCAGTATTTT; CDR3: CASSITPSGLAGGRAGDTQYF
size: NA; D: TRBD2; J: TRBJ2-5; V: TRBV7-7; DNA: TGTGCCAGCAATACTAGCGGGGGGGTTCAAGAGACCCAGTACTTC; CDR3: CASNTSGGVQETQYF
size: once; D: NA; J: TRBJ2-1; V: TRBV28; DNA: TGTGCCAGCAGTTTACGGCGACGCTCCTACAATGAGCAGTTCTTC; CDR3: CASSLRRRSYNEQFF
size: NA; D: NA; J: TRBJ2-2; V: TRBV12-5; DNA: TGTGCTAGTGGCCTATCCTCGAACACCGGGGAGCTGTTTTTT; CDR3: CASGLSSNTGELFF
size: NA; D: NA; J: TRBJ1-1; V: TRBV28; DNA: TGTGCCAGCGTAAGCCGGGGAGACGCTGAAGCTTTCTTT; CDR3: CASVSRGDAEAFF
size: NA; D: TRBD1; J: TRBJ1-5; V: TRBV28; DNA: TGTGCCAGCAGCCAAGACAGGGTGGTAAGTCAGCCCCAGCATTTT; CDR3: CASSQDRVVSQPQHF
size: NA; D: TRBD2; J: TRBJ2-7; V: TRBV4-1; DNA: TGCGCCAGCAGCCAATTGACTAGCGGGGTTGCGCGCGAGCAGTACTTC; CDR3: CASSQLTSGVAREQYF
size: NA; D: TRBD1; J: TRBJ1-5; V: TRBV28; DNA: TGTGCCAGTCGACAGGGGGGTCAGCCCCAGCATTTT; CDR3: CASRQGGQPQHF
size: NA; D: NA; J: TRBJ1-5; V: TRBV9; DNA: TGTGCCAGCAGCCCTCAGATCGACCAGCCCCAGCATTTT; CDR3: CASSPQIDQPQHF
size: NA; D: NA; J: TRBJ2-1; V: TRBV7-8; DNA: TGTGCCAGCAGCCCCCCGCTCCGCTCCTACAATGAGCAGTTCTTC; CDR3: CASSPPLRSYNEQFF
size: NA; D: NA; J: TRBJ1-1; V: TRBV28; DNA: TGTGCCAGCAGTTTATGGGCGACGAACAATAGGGCTTTCTTT; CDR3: CASSLWATNNRAFF
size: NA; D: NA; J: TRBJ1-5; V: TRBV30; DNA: TGTGCCTGGAGTGGGTCCGTTAATCAGCCCCAGCATTTT; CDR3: CAWSGSVNQPQHF